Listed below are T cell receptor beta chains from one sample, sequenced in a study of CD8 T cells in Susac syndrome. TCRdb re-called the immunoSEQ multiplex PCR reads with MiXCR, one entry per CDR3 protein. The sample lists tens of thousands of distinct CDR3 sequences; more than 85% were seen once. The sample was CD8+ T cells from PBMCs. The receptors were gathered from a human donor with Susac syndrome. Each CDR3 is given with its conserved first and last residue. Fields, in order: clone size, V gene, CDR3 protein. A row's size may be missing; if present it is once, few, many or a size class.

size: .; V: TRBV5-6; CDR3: CASSSLGTGKDEQYF
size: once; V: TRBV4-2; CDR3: CASSTWSGRGAYEQYF
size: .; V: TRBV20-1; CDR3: CSAQRLPSSPYEQYF
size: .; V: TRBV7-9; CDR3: CASTTEGLQETQYF
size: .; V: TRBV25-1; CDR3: CASSEGREEAHNEQFF
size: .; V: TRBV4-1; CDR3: CASSQLPGANVLTF
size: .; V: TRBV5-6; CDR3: CASSAGRYEQYF
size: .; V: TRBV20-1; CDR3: CSARASVPAETQYF
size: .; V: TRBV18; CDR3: CASSGALDSGANVLTF
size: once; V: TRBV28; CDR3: CASGTGSYEQYF
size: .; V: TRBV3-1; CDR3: CASSQDLRLAVEGFYNEQFF
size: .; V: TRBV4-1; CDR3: CASSQAWDEQFF
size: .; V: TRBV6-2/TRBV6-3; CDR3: CASSYPGAVSYNEQFF
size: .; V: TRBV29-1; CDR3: CSVEWTGFNNEQFF
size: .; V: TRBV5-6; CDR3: CASSLRGSRADTQYF
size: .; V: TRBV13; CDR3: CASSLISSPGQITYEQYF